A selection of T cell receptor beta chains follows, all from one sample in a study of blood T cell repertoires in COVID-19. The repertoire was sequenced with immunoSEQ multiplex PCR; TCRdb's copy has only in-frame clones and lacks some. The sample lists roughly 150,000 clones, roughly 80% occurring once. The specimen sequenced was peripheral blood. These TCRs come from a man aged 60 to 69 who had recovered from COVID-19. The CDR3 runs from the conserved cysteine through the conserved F or W. The D gene is left open where the match is weak. Clone sizes are given selectively: once, few, many, or a class where the clone is expanded.

.	.	TRBV2	TRBJ2-2	CASRPFRTSAGELFF	TGTGCCAGCAGACCCTTTAGGACATCCGCCGGGGAGCTGTTTTTT
TRBD1	.	TRBV18	TRBJ2-5	CASSPRTGAQETQYF	TGTGCCAGCTCACCCCGGACAGGGGCCCAAGAGACCCAGTACTTC
TRBD1	.	TRBV7-2	TRBJ1-3	CASSLGQGAGNTIYF	TGTGCCAGCAGTTTGGGGCAGGGGGCGGGAAACACCATATATTTT
TRBD1	.	TRBV28	TRBJ2-1	CATYGQGAYNEQFF	TGTGCCACCTACGGACAGGGGGCCTACAATGAGCAGTTCTTC
TRBD1	.	TRBV6-5	TRBJ1-5	CASQRQGNQPQHF	TGTGCCAGCCAGAGACAGGGGAACCAGCCCCAGCATTTT
.	.	TRBV6-5	TRBJ1-3	CASSYSTSSGNTIYF	TGTGCCAGCAGTTACTCGACATCCTCTGGAAACACCATATATTTT
TRBD2	.	TRBV4-2	TRBJ2-5	CASSQDTGGWGTQYF	TGTGCCAGCAGCCAAGACACCGGGGGGTGGGGGACCCAGTACTTC
.	.	TRBV23-1	TRBJ2-1	CASFRGRGEDREQFF	TGCGCCAGCTTTCGGGGCAGGGGGGAGGATCGTGAGCAGTTCTTC
TRBD1	.	TRBV7-7	TRBJ2-3	CASSLDRDTDTQYF	TGTGCTAGCAGCCTGGACAGGGACACAGATACGCAGTATTTT
.	.	TRBV5-1	TRBJ1-1	CASREPLTGNTEAFF	TGCGCCAGCAGGGAACCCCTTACAGGGAACACTGAAGCTTTCTTT
.	.	TRBV4-1	TRBJ2-1	CASSQVNLVSYNEQFF	TGCGCCAGCAGCCAAGTGAACCTAGTTTCCTACAATGAGCAGTTCTTC
TRBD1	.	TRBV11-1	TRBJ1-1	CASSATGTGNAEAFF	TGTGCCAGCAGCGCTACCGGGACAGGGAACGCTGAAGCTTTCTTT
.	.	TRBV5-8	TRBJ1-2	CASSLQGFNYGYTF	TGTGCCAGCAGCTTGCAGGGTTTTAACTATGGCTACACCTTC
.	.	TRBV19	TRBJ1-5	CASSPAVGSNQPQHF	TGTGCCAGTAGTCCCGCGGTGGGTAGCAATCAGCCCCAGCATTTT
TRBD1	few	TRBV7-2	TRBJ2-7	CASSSYPGQATYEQYF	TGTGCCAGCAGCTCGTACCCGGGACAGGCGACCTACGAGCAGTACTTC
TRBD2	.	TRBV25-1	TRBJ2-5	CASRGYGTSGSQYF	TGTGCCAGCAGAGGATACGGGACTAGCGGTTCCCAGTACTTC
.	.	TRBV28	TRBJ1-5	CASSPYPTVRQPQHF	TGTGCCAGCAGTCCCTACCCGACAGTGAGACAGCCCCAGCATTTT
TRBD1	few	TRBV5-1	TRBJ1-6	CASSGGDRGYAPLHF	TGCGCCAGCAGCGGAGGCGACAGGGGTTATGCACCCCTCCACTTT
.	few	TRBV5-1	TRBJ2-3	CASSLVISGLSTDTQYF	TGCGCCAGCAGCTTGGTAATCTCGGGTCTTAGCACAGATACGCAGTATTTT
TRBD1	.	TRBV27	TRBJ1-5	CASSLAGTENGNQPQHF	TGTGCCAGCAGTTTAGCGGGGACAGAGAACGGCAATCAGCCCCAGCATTTT
.	.	TRBV6-5	TRBJ1-1	CARTDNMNTEAFF	TGTGCCCGGACAGATAACATGAACACTGAAGCTTTCTTT
.	.	TRBV6-5	TRBJ1-6	CASSPGLRAPLHF	TGTGCCAGCAGTCCGGGGTTGCGGGCACCCCTCCACTTT
TRBD2	.	TRBV7-2	TRBJ2-3	CASSLSASGSTDTQYF	TGTGCCAGCAGCTTATCAGCTAGCGGTAGCACAGATACGCAGTATTTT
.	.	TRBV3-1/TRBV3-2	TRBJ2-4	CASSHAYSAGTKNIQYF	TGTGCCAGCAGCCATGCCTACTCGGCAGGGACCAAAAACATTCAGTACTTC
.	.	TRBV5-3	TRBJ2-6	CARSLVFVGSSGANVLTF	TGTGCCAGAAGCTTGGTCTTCGTTGGCTCCTCTGGGGCCAACGTCCTGACTTTC
TRBD1	.	TRBV19	TRBJ2-5	CASSFRDRVETQYF	TGTGCCAGTAGTTTCCGGGACAGGGTGGAGACCCAGTACTTC
TRBD2	.	TRBV10-2	TRBJ2-7	CASSESVAGVEQYF	TGCGCCAGCAGTGAGTCGGTAGCGGGAGTGGAGCAGTACTTC